The clone carrying this T cell receptor (beta chain) was seen more than once but under ten times. The antigen is not known. This specimen belongs to a study of response to subunit inactivated influenza vaccine. V gave up 2 bases and J gave up 2 bases, with 12 bases separating them. CDR3 length equals 15 residues. Per germline, CDR1 SGHVS and CDR2 FNYEAQ. Study findings and constraints: That few new T cells are recruited by each seasonal influenza vaccination was the authors' suggestion.

TCRdb re-analysed the RT-PCR reads in MiXCR, keeping a single row per CDR3 protein. The data contain under 500,000 distinct CDR3 sequences, roughly 9.7% of them singletons. This receptor was taken from a man in his fifties or sixties who received an inactivated influenza vaccine. The V call is TRBV7-6, the J call TRBJ1-1; perhaps TRBD1 as D (5 bases). The specimen was PBMCs from blood, collected about 40 days after vaccination. The CDR3 here is CASSLTRDSNTEAFF. In DNA form, the CDR3 reads TGTGCCAGCAGCTTAACTCGGGACTCAAACACTGAAGCTTTCTTT.